This T cell receptor (beta chain) is from a study of cytomegalovirus exposure and HLA in healthy donors. V was pared by 10 bases and J by 8 bases, with 5 bases of the junction left unmatched. CDR1 and CDR2 (germline): ENHRY, SYGVKD. This CDR3 is built from 12 residues. The PCR made use of 60 Vbeta and 13 Jbeta primers. The repertoire was sequenced with immunoSEQ multiplex PCR; TCRdb's copy has only in-frame clones and lacks some. This sample's clone table lists about 20,000 clones. The genes are TRBV10-3 and TRBJ2-1, with 10 bases matching TRBD2. The sequence came from a man aged 55 to 69 in good health and CMV-seropositive. Sequencing was done on a sample of PBMCs. The CDR3 is CATATSGYEQFF. The CDR3 nucleotides read TGTGCCACCGCGACTAGCGGGTATGAGCAGTTCTTC.